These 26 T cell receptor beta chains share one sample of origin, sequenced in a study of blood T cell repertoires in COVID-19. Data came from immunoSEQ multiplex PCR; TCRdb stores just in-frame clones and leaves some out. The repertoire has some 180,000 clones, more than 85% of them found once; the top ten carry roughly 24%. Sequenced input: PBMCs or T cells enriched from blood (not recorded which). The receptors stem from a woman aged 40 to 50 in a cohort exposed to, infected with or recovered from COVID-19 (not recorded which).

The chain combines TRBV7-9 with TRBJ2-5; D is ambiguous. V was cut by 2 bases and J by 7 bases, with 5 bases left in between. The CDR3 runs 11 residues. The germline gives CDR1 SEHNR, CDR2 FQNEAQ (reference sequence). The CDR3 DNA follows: TGTGCCAGCAGCTTACGAGGGACCCAGTACTTC. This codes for CASSLRGTQYF.

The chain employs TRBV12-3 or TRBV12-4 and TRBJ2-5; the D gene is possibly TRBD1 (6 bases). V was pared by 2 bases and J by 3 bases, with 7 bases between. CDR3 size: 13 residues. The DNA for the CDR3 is TGTGCCAGCAGTTTAAACAGGGAAGAGACCCAGTACTTC. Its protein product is CASSLNREETQYF.

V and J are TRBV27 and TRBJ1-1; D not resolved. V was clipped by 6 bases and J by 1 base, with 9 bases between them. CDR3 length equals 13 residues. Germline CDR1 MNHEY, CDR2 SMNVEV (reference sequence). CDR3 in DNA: TGTGCCAGCAGGCTCACGGGGAACACTGAAGCTTTCTTT. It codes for CASRLTGNTEAFF.

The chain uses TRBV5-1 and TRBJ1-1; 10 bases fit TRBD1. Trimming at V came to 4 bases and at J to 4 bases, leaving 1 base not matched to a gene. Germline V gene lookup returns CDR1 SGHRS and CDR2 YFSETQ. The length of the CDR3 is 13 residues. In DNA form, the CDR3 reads TGCGCCAGCAGCCGGGACAGGGGCACTGAAGCTTTCTTT. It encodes CASSRDRGTEAFF.

The CDR3 nucleotides read TGTGCCAGTAGTATTTACACAGGGGAAGCTTTCTTT. Protein sequence: CASSIYTGEAFF. J is TRBJ1-1 and V is TRBV19, with D perhaps TRBD1 (6 bases). The CDR3 sequence is 12 residues long. V lost 3 bases, J lost 8 bases, and 10 bases lay in between. The germline V gene has CDR1 LNHDA and CDR2 SQIVND (reference sequence).

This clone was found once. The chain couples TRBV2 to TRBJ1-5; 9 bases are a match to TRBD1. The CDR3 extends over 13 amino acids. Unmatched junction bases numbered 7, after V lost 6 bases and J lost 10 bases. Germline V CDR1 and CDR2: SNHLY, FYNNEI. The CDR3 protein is CASSDRGSFPQHF. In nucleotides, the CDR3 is TGTGCCAGCAGCGACAGGGGGTCTTTTCCCCAGCATTTT.

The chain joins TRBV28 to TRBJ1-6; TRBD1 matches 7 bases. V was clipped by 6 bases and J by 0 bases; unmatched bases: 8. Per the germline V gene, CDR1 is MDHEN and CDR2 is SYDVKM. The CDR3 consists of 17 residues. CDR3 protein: CASRRQGYSSYNSPLHF. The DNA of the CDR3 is TGTGCCAGCAGACGACAGGGATACAGCTCCTATAATTCACCCCTCCACTTT.

The CDR3 reads CSVETSGYYNEQFF. The CDR3 bases are TGCAGCGTTGAGACTAGCGGATACTACAATGAGCAGTTCTTC. This chain uses TRBV29-1 with TRBJ2-1; the match to TRBD2 covers 9 bases. Germline assignment: CDR1 SQVTM and CDR2 ANQGSEA. V was pared by 3 bases and J by 3 bases, with 3 bases of the junction left unmatched. This CDR3 is 14 amino acids long.

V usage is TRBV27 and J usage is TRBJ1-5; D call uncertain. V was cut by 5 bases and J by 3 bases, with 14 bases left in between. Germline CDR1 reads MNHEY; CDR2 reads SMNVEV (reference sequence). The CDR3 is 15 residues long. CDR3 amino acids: CASSLYRGPNQPQHF. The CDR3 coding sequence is TGTGCCAGCAGTCTGTATCGAGGCCCCAATCAGCCCCAGCATTTT.

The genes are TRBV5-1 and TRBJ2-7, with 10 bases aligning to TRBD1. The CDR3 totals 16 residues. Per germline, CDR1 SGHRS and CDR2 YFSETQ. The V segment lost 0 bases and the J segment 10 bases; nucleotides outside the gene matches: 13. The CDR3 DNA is TGCGCCAGCAGCTTGGTTCATGGCGGACAGGGGGACCTCCAGTACTTC. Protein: CASSLVHGGQGDLQYF.

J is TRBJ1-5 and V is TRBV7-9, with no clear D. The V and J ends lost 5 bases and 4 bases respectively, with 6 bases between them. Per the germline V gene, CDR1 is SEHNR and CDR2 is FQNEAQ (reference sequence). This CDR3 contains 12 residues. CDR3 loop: CASSPGNQPQHF. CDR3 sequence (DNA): TGTGCCAGCAGCCCGGGTAATCAGCCCCAGCATTTT.

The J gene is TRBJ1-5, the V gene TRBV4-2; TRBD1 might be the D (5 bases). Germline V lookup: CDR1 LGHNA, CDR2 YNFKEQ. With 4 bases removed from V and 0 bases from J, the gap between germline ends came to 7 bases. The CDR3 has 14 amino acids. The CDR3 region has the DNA TGTGCCAGCAGCCTGGGACTTAGCAATCAGCCCCAGCATTTT. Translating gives CASSLGLSNQPQHF.

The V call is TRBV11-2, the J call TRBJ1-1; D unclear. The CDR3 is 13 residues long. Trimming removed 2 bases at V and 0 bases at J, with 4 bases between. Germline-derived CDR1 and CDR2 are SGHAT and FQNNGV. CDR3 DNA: TGTGCCAGCAGCTTACGGGTGAACACTGAAGCTTTCTTT. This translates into CASSLRVNTEAFF.

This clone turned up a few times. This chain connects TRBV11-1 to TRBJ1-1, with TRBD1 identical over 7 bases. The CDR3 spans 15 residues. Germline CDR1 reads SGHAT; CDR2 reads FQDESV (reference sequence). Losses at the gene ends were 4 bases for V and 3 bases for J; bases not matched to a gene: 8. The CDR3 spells CASSYGETGYTEAFF. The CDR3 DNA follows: TGTGCCAGCAGCTACGGTGAGACAGGGTACACTGAAGCTTTCTTT.

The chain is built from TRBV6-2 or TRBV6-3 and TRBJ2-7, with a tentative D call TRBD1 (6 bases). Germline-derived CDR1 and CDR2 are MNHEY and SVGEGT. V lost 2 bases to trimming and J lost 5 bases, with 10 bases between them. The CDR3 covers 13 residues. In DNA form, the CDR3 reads TGTGCCAGCAGTTACCCGCAGGGGAACGAGCAGTACTTC. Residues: CASSYPQGNEQYF.

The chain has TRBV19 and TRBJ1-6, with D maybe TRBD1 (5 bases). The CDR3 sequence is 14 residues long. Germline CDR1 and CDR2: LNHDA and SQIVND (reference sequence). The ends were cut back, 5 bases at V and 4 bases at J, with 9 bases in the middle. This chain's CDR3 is CASSERQYNSPLHF. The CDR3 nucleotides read TGTGCCAGTAGTGAAAGACAGTATAATTCACCCCTCCACTTT. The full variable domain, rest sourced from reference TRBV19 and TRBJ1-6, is DGGITQSPKYLFRKEGQNVTLSCEQNLNHDAMYWYRQDPGQGLRLIYYSQIVNDFQKGDIAEGYSVSREKKESFPLTVTSAQKNPTAFYLCASSERQYNSPLHFGNGTRLTVT.

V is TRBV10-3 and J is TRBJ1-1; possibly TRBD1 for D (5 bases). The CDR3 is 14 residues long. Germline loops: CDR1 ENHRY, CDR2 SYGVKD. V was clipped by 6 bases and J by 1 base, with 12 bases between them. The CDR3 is CAISVNQGNTEAFF. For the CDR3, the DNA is TGTGCCATCAGCGTAAACCAGGGGAACACTGAAGCTTTCTTT.

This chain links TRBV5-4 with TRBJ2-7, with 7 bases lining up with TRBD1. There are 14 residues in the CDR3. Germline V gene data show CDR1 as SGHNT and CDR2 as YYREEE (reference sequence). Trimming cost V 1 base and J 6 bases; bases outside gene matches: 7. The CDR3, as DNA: TGTGCCAGCAGCTTGTGGGGCAGGGGGTCCGAGCAGTACTTC. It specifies CASSLWGRGSEQYF.

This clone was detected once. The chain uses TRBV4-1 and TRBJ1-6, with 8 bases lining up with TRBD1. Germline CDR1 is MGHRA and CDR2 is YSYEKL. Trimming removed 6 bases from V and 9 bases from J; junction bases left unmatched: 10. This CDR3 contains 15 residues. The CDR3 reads CASRYQGAPGSPLHF. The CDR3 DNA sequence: TGCGCCAGCAGGTACCAGGGGGCGCCTGGTTCACCCCTCCACTTT.

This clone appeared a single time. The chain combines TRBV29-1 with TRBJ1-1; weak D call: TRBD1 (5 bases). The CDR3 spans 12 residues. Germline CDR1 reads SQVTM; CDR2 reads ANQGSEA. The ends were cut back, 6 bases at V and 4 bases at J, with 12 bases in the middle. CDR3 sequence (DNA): TGCAGCGTCTACCGCGGGGGCACTGAAGCTTTCTTT. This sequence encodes CSVYRGGTEAFF.

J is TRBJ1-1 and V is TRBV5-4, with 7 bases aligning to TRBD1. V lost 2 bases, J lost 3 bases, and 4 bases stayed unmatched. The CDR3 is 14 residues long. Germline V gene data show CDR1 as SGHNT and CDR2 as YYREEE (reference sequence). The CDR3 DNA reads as TGTGCCAGCAGCTTTTACGGGACAGACACTGAAGCTTTCTTT. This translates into CASSFYGTDTEAFF.

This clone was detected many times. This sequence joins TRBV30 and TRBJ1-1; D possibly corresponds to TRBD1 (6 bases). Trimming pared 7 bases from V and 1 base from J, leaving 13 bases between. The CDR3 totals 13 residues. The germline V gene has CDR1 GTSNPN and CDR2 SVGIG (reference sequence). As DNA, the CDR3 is TGTGCCTCCCCAAAGGGGGAGAACACTGAAGCTTTCTTT. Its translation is CASPKGENTEAFF.

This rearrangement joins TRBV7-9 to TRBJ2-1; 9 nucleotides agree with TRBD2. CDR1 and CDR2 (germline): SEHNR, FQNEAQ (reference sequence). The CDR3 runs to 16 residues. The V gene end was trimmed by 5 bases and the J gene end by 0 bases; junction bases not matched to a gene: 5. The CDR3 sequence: CASSPSTSGSYNEQFF. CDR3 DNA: TGTGCCAGCAGCCCCTCGACTAGCGGCTCCTACAATGAGCAGTTCTTC.

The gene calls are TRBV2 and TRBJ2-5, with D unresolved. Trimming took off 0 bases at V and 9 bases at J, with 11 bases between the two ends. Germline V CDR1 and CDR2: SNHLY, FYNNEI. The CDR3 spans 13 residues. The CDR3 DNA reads TGTGCCAGCAGTGAAGCCCGGAGAGACCCCCAGTACTTC. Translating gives CASSEARRDPQYF.

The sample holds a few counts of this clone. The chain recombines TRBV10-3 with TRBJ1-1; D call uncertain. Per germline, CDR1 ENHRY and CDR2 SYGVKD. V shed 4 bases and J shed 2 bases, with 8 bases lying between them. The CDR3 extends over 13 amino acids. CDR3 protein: CAISAVSNTEAFF. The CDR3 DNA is TGTGCCATCAGTGCTGTGTCTAACACTGAAGCTTTCTTT.

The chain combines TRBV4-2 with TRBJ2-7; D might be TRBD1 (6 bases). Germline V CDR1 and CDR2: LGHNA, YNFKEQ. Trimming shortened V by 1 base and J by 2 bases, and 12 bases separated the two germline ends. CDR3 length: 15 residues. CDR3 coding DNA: TGTGCCAGCAGCCAAGGGCCGGGACAAGCCTACGAGCAGTACTTC. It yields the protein CASSQGPGQAYEQYF.